This record covers a single T cell receptor (beta chain). What it binds is not known. This record belongs to a study of shared clonotypes between healthy human individuals. Points from the study as a whole: How much donors shared clonotypes was expected to be affected by sequencing depth.

The germline V and J ends were trimmed by 6 bases and 6 bases, with 11 bases remaining between them. Germline V gene lookup returns CDR1 DFQATT and CDR2 SNEGSKA (reference sequence). The CDR3 is 11 amino acids. Only in-frame clones appear in the TCRdb table, and some are missing; sequencing was by immunoSEQ multiplex PCR. The table records around 2.5 million clones, 80% to 95% of them present only once. The chain joins TRBV20-1 to TRBJ1-1, with D tentatively TRBD1 (5 bases). The receptor was isolated from a man between 18 and 29 years old in good health. Some clones in this sample may be carry-over from other donors' samples. The sequenced sample was naive CD4+ T cells from PBMCs. As for subset: CD45RA+ positively selected. In DNA, the CDR3 is TGCAGTGCAATCAGGGTTCCTGAAGCTTTCTTT. It codes for CSAIRVPEAFF.